This TCR beta chain was recovered during a study of blood T cell repertoires in COVID-19 (dated by TCRdb to the early 2020s). Looking at the study overall: Collaborator samples came from the United States, Italy and Spain and covered acute and convalescent phases of COVID-19. The prospective study material was composed of cDNA or gDNA derived from T cells, B-cell-depleted T cells, or PBMCs. The samples were drawn from the first 160 participants of the ongoing ImmuneRACE study and from 1,254 subjects provided by 6 global collaborators. The sample metadata nearly always contained a de-identified subject ID, COVID-19 status, age in years and sex. A freely available public database, intended as a resource for researchers studying the immune response to SARS-CoV-2, is where the repertoires were released. Where HLA class I and class II types were available, the types were taken from metadata supplied by the sample provider, not from assay-based typing. The dataset comprised deeply sampled blood TCRbeta repertoires from subjects exposed to, actively infected with, or recovered from COVID-19.

Samples from volunteer blood donors who had recovered from COVID-19 were contributed by a second Seattle source. Whole blood was collected in K2EDTA tubes by collaborating institutions according to the institutions' own protocols. For TCRbeta analysis, collaborators shipped samples as frozen whole blood, isolated PBMCs, or DNA extracted from either of those sample types. A note on this clone: Its target antigen remains unknown. No much larger clone is present one base from it, and per-base qualities are unavailable.

The paper as a whole reports these results and caveats: Clinical and demographic metadata were provided uncurated, with the amount varying by source and participant.

The CDR3 numbers 13 residues from cysteine through phenylalanine. The retained sequence is limited to the CDR3, 39 bases, with the frame set at the first base. Looking up the germline V gene (reference sequence) yields CDR1 SGHNT and CDR2 YYREEE. The V end loses 5 bases and the J end loses 4 bases, and a stretch of 7 bases separates them. TCRbeta CDR3 regions were amplified from genomic DNA using the immunoSEQ Assay, a bias-controlled multiplex PCR. The original pipeline was this. Within the assay, amplification of reference gene primers was used to estimate how many nucleated cells each sample contained. To quantify the absolute abundance of each unique TCRbeta CDR3 rearrangement, sequence reads were collapsed and filtered. For each sample, productive Simpson clonality was calculated by taking the square root of Simpson's diversity index across productive rearrangements. TCRdb obtained this table from immuneACCESS and retained in-frame rearrangements with V and J assigned. These tables miss some clones; where compared with another copy, unresolved V genes account for less than half of the shortfall, and the remainder is unexplained. The DNA was the basis for D and trimming; V, J and clone size are from that table. A total of under 250,000 clones appear in this sample, around 81% of them only once. Approximately 2% of the sample is in the top ten clones.

This receptor was identified in a man aged 30 to 39 who had recovered from COVID-19. This chain is built from TRBV5-4 and TRBJ2-6, with TRBD1 perhaps the D gene, on 5 matching bases. The sequenced sample was peripheral blood. This receptor carries the CDR3 CASRGPGANVLTF. The DNA is as follows: TGTGCCAGCAGGGGGCCCGGGGCCAACGTCCTGACTTTC.